A single sample gave rise to the 28 T cell receptor beta chains below, sequenced in a study of blood T cell repertoires in COVID-19. TCRdb's table, derived via immunoSEQ multiplex PCR, lists solely in-frame clones and lacks some. In the table there are about 300,000 clones, 85% to 90% of which are singletons. The sequenced material came from PBMCs or T cells enriched from blood (not recorded which). These receptors came from a man aged 25-45 years who had recovered from COVID-19.

The J gene is TRBJ2-7, the V gene TRBV23-1; 8 nucleotides agree with TRBD1. TRBV23-1 is treated as an ORF (open reading frame) with a function not yet certain. The CDR3 runs 13 residues. Trimming removed 6 bases from V and 4 bases from J; junction bases left unmatched: 5. This chain's CDR3 is CASREGQGYEQYF. In DNA form, the CDR3 reads TGCGCCAGCAGAGAAGGACAGGGTTACGAGCAGTACTTC.

The J gene is TRBJ1-2, the V gene TRBV7-8, with D uncertain. CDR3 length: 13 amino acids. In germline, CDR1 is SGHVS, CDR2 FQNEAQ. V shed 1 base and J shed 8 bases, with 11 bases lying between them. The CDR3 loop is CASSLEWRAGYTF. DNA for the CDR3: TGTGCCAGCAGCTTAGAATGGCGGGCAGGCTACACCTTC.

The V and J genes are TRBV5-1 and TRBJ2-5, with 10 bases fitting TRBD1. The CDR3 has 15 residues. V lost 0 bases and J lost 4; bases outside the gene matches: 3. Germline CDR1 reads SGHRS; CDR2 reads YFSETQ. The CDR3 DNA reads as TGCGCCAGCAGCTTGGGACAGGGGGCTATAGAGACCCAGTACTTC. This translates into CASSLGQGAIETQYF. Complete variable domain (other parts from reference TRBV5-1 and TRBJ2-5): KAGVTQTPRYLIKTRGQQVTLSCSPISGHRSVSWYQQTPGQGLQFLFEYFSETQRNKGNFPGRFSGRQFSNSRSEMNVSTLELGDSALYLCASSLGQGAIETQYFGPGTRLLVL.

V is TRBV6-5 and J is TRBJ1-6, with D possibly being TRBD1 (6 bases). The CDR3 consists of 12 residues. V lost 10 bases to trimming and J lost 7 bases, with 11 bases between them. In germline, CDR1 is MNHEY, CDR2 SVGAGI. The chain's CDR3 is CATHRDNSPLHF. CDR3 sequence (DNA): TGTGCCACCCACAGGGACAATTCACCCCTCCACTTT.

This clone came up once. J is TRBJ2-2 and V is TRBV30; weak D call: TRBD2 (6 bases). Trimming left V 3 bases short and J 6 bases short, with 14 bases between. CDR3 length equals 14 residues. The germline V gene has CDR1 GTSNPN and CDR2 SVGIG (reference sequence). The CDR3 reads CAWSGVRGSGELFF. As DNA, the CDR3 is TGTGCCTGGAGCGGGGTACGGGGGTCCGGGGAGCTGTTTTTT.

The chain carries TRBV5-4 and TRBJ1-6, with TRBD1 identical over 10 bases. Germline CDR1 reads SGHNT; CDR2 reads YYREEE (reference sequence). The CDR3 is 18 amino acids. Trimming took 4 bases from V and 8 from J; bases not matched to a gene: 15. The CDR3 protein is CASSAKAGTGVPDSPLHF. The CDR3, as DNA: TGTGCCAGCAGCGCGAAGGCCGGGACAGGGGTCCCCGATTCACCCCTCCACTTT.

The chain combines TRBV4-2 with TRBJ2-7, with 8 bases matching TRBD2. The CDR3 has 16 residues. CDR1 and CDR2 (germline): LGHNA, YNFKEQ. The J segment lost 4 bases and the V segment lost 0 bases, leaving 8 bases of the junction unmatched. The CDR3 DNA is TGTGCCAGCAGCCAAGAGCGGGGGGTAGGGTTTTACGAGCAGTACTTC. This translates into CASSQERGVGFYEQYF.

J is TRBJ1-2 and V is TRBV5-1; TRBD1 agrees at 7 bases. The junction had 9 bases not matched to a gene; V was cut back by 2 bases and J by 8 bases. CDR1 is SGHRS, CDR2 YFSETQ, per germline. This CDR3 has 14 residues. In DNA form, the CDR3 reads TGCGCCAGCAGCTTCCTTAGGACAGGAGAAGGCTACACCTTC. Translating it yields CASSFLRTGEGYTF.

The chain combines TRBV18 with TRBJ2-1; TRBD1 aligns across 8 bases. Unmatched junction bases numbered 6, after V lost 3 bases and J lost 2 bases. The germline V gene encodes CDR1 KGHSH and CDR2 LQKENI. The CDR3 spans 16 residues. The chain's CDR3 is CASSPPDRATYNEQFF. The DNA of the CDR3 is TGTGCCAGCTCACCCCCGGACAGGGCGACCTACAATGAGCAGTTCTTC.

This chain links TRBV7-2 with TRBJ2-1, with TRBD2 matching over 11 bases. The CDR3 is 15 residues long. Trimming took 1 base from V and 10 from J; bases not matched to a gene: 6. Per germline, CDR1 SGHTA and CDR2 FQGNSA. The CDR3 loop is CASSLVTSGRREQFF. The CDR3 DNA reads TGTGCCAGCAGCTTAGTAACTAGCGGGAGAAGGGAGCAGTTCTTC.

The rearrangement uses TRBV6-5 and TRBJ1-1; no definite D call. The CDR3 is 14 residues long. The V end lost 7 bases, the J end lost 5 bases, and 17 bases lay between the germline ends. Germline lookup yields CDR1 MNHEY and CDR2 SVGAGI. CDR3 loop: CASTIRPGGTEAFF. The CDR3 DNA sequence: TGTGCCAGCACCATAAGGCCTGGAGGGACTGAAGCTTTCTTT.

The genes are TRBV29-1 and TRBJ2-7; D may be TRBD2 (6 bases). With 7 bases removed from V and 4 bases from J, the gap between germline ends came to 14 bases. Germline V gene lookup returns CDR1 SQVTM and CDR2 ANQGSEA. This CDR3 spans 12 amino acids. In DNA, the CDR3 is TGCAGCGCCGCCGGGACTGGTTACGAGCAGTACTTC. Its protein product is CSAAGTGYEQYF.

V and J are TRBV5-1 and TRBJ2-7, with D perhaps matching TRBD1 (6 bases). V was cut by 0 bases and J by 2 bases, with 6 bases left in between. Germline V gene lookup returns CDR1 SGHRS and CDR2 YFSETQ. This CDR3 region has 13 residues. CDR3 amino acids: CASSLDRAYEQYF. For the CDR3, the DNA is TGCGCCAGCAGCTTGGACAGGGCCTACGAGCAGTACTTC. Supplemented by reference TRBV5-1 and TRBJ2-7, the full variable domain reads KAGVTQTPRYLIKTRGQQVTLSCSPISGHRSVSWYQQTPGQGLQFLFEYFSETQRNKGNFPGRFSGRQFSNSRSEMNVSTLELGDSALYLCASSLDRAYEQYFGPGTRLTVT.

V is TRBV10-3 and J is TRBJ2-2, with 15 nucleotides matching TRBD2. Germline-derived CDR1 and CDR2 are ENHRY and SYGVKD. The CDR3 consists of 17 residues. V was clipped by 4 bases and J by 2 bases; unmatched bases: 2. Here the CDR3 DNA reads TGTGCCATCAGTGGGACTAGCGGGGGGGTTAACACCGGGGAGCTGTTTTTT. Its protein is CAISGTSGGVNTGELFF.

The chain is built from TRBV10-3 and TRBJ2-5, with D tentatively TRBD1 (5 bases). There are 13 residues in the CDR3. Germline-derived CDR1 and CDR2 are ENHRY and SYGVKD. Deletions cut 6 bases from V and 3 bases from J, with 11 bases between. CDR3 loop: CAIRTELEETQYF. CDR3 nucleotide sequence: TGTGCCATCAGGACAGAGTTAGAAGAGACCCAGTACTTC.

The chain is built from TRBV3-1 (or the pseudogene TRBV3-2) and TRBJ2-7, with TRBD2 matching 8 bases. Trimming at V came to 4 bases and at J to 6 bases, leaving 11 bases not matched to a gene. Per the germline V gene, CDR1 is LGHDT and CDR2 is YNNKEL (reference sequence). There are 15 residues in the CDR3. In DNA, the CDR3 is TGTGCCAGCAGCCCTACTGGGGCGGGAGGTTCCGAGCAGTACTTC. This encodes CASSPTGAGGSEQYF.

This chain connects TRBV27 to TRBJ2-7, with 11 bases that match TRBD1. The V segment lost 6 bases and the J segment 5 bases; nucleotides outside the gene matches: 6. CDR3 size: 14 residues. Germline CDR1 MNHEY, CDR2 SMNVEV (reference sequence). The CDR3 here is CASRRDRGTDEQYF. The CDR3 bases are TGTGCCAGCAGGCGGGACAGGGGGACGGACGAGCAGTACTTC.

The gene calls are TRBV10-1 and TRBJ2-1; 16 positions match TRBD2. The V segment lost 6 bases and the J segment 6 bases; nucleotides outside the gene matches: 14. The germline V gene encodes CDR1 WNHNN and CDR2 SYGVQD (reference sequence). The CDR3 totals 19 residues. CDR3 protein: CASSDPAGTSGRAINEQFF. The CDR3, as DNA: TGCGCCAGCAGCGATCCTGCCGGGACTAGCGGGAGGGCCATCAATGAGCAGTTCTTC.

The chain uses TRBV4-1 and TRBJ2-3, with a possible D match to TRBD2 (6 bases). The V end lost 6 bases, the J end lost 2 bases, and 12 bases lay between the germline ends. The length of the CDR3 is 14 residues. CDR1 and CDR2 (germline): MGHRA, YSYEKL. The CDR3 spells CASRRGSITDTQYF. The CDR3 DNA reads TGCGCCAGCAGACGGGGGTCGATCACAGATACGCAGTATTTT.

The chain links TRBV14 to TRBJ1-2; D not certain. CDR1 is SGHDN and CDR2 is FVKESK in the germline V gene. This CDR3 region has 12 residues. With 4 bases removed from V and 2 bases from J, the gap between germline ends came to 5 bases. The CDR3 region is CASSRQNYGYTF. The CDR3 DNA reads TGTGCCAGCAGCCGCCAGAACTATGGCTACACCTTC.

This rearrangement joins TRBV19 to TRBJ2-2; D gene uncertain. Trimming took off 3 bases at V and 6 bases at J, with 11 bases between the two ends. The CDR3 has 14 amino acids. Germline V lookup: CDR1 LNHDA, CDR2 SQIVND (reference sequence). CDR3 nucleotide sequence: TGTGCCAGTAGTATGGTTCTGGGCTCCGGGGAGCTGTTTTTT. It encodes CASSMVLGSGELFF.

V is TRBV2 and J is TRBJ2-2, with D perhaps matching TRBD1 (8 bases). This CDR3 spans 15 amino acids. The germline V gene encodes CDR1 SNHLY and CDR2 FYNNEI. Trimming removed 6 bases from V and 5 bases from J, with 16 bases in between. This CDR3 reads CASSKIQGGTGELFF. DNA for the CDR3: TGTGCCAGCAGCAAAATACAGGGGGGGACCGGGGAGCTGTTTTTT.

This rearrangement joins TRBV5-1 to TRBJ1-4; 8 nucleotides align to TRBD1. V gave up 2 bases and J gave up 8 bases; unmatched junction bases: 5. There are 14 residues in the CDR3. Germline V CDR1 and CDR2: SGHRS, YFSETQ. The CDR3 region is CASSFQGANEKLFF. The CDR3 DNA is TGCGCCAGCAGCTTCCAGGGGGCGAACGAAAAACTGTTTTTT.

The rearrangement links TRBV7-9 to TRBJ1-5, with TRBD1 as a possible D gene (5 bases). Germline V gene sequence: CDR1 SEHNR, CDR2 FQNEAQ (reference sequence). The CDR3 sequence is 15 residues long. Deletions cut 4 bases from V and 6 bases from J, with 16 bases between. CDR3 DNA: TGTGCCAGCAGCTCAGACCGACAGCCGGGTCAGCCCCAGCATTTT. This codes for CASSSDRQPGQPQHF.

The rearrangement uses TRBV7-9 and TRBJ2-1; TRBD2 aligns across 7 bases. After removal of 5 bases from V and 4 bases from J, the junction contained 8 bases not matched to a gene. The CDR3 runs to 15 residues. Germline CDR1 reads SEHNR; CDR2 reads FQNEAQ (reference sequence). DNA for the CDR3: TGTGCCAGCAGCCCGTCCGGGGGGTTATACAATGAGCAGTTCTTC. Its protein product is CASSPSGGLYNEQFF.

This clone was seen a handful of times. The gene calls are TRBV24-1 and TRBJ2-2; 10 bases match TRBD2. Per the germline V gene, CDR1 is KGHDR and CDR2 is SFDVKD. The CDR3 spans 17 residues. With V trimmed by 4 bases and J by 4 bases, 8 bases remained unmatched. For the CDR3, the DNA is TGTGCCACCAGTGACCCAAACACTAGCGGGACCACCGGGGAGCTGTTTTTT. Protein: CATSDPNTSGTTGELFF.

V and J are TRBV5-1 and TRBJ2-4; tentatively, D is TRBD1 or TRBD2 (6 bases each). The germline gives CDR1 SGHRS, CDR2 YFSETQ. Trimming stripped 4 bases from V and 7 bases from J, with 27 bases between. This CDR3 is built from 18 residues. The CDR3 here is CASSVGGYGTPVVNIQYF. The CDR3 coding sequence is TGCGCCAGCAGCGTGGGGGGTTATGGGACACCAGTTGTTAACATTCAGTACTTC.

The chain couples TRBV5-1 to TRBJ1-1, with D possibly being TRBD1 (6 bases). V gave up 3 bases and J gave up 0 bases, with 15 bases separating them. Germline CDR1 reads SGHRS; CDR2 reads YFSETQ. This CDR3 has 16 amino acids. The CDR3 DNA sequence: TGCGCCAGCAGCTCCCACTGGACAGATATGAACACTGAAGCTTTCTTT. Translation gives CASSSHWTDMNTEAFF.